The 16 T cell receptor beta chains reported below all come from one sample, sequenced in a study of OX40 agonist ivuxolimab in advanced cancers. Libraries were built with the immunoSEQ multiplex PCR assay. The table comes from immuneACCESS by way of TCRdb, which keeps in-frame sequences with V and J called. Part of the clones is missing from these tables; in studies checked, under half for an unresolved V gene and the rest for unknown reasons. In this sample the table shows tens of thousands of clones, roughly nine tenths of which occur a single time. In total, the top ten clones hold around 6% of the sample. The material sequenced was CD4+ or CD8+ T cells sorted from blood, taken in a trial of the OX40 agonist ivuxolimab. These receptors were collected from an adult with an advanced solid tumor such as melanoma, head and neck, liver or kidney cancer.

V usage is TRBV28 and J usage is TRBJ2-2, with TRBD2 identical over 13 bases. The CDR3 covers 22 residues. The junction had 19 bases not matched to a gene; V was cut back by 5 bases and J by 1 base. Germline assignment: CDR1 MDHEN and CDR2 SYDVKM. The CDR3 loop is CASSDHIPQTSGRAVNTGELFF. The CDR3 DNA reads TGTGCCAGCAGTGACCACATCCCGCAAACTAGCGGGAGGGCGGTGAACACCGGGGAGCTGTTTTTT. Drawing the rest from reference TRBV28 and TRBJ2-2, the complete variable domain is DVKVTQSSRYLVKRTGEKVFLECVQDMDHENMFWYRQDPGLGLRLIYFSYDVKMKEKGDIPEGYSVSREKKERFSLILESASTNQTSMYLCASSDHIPQTSGRAVNTGELFFGEGSRLTVL.

The chain is built from TRBV27 and TRBJ1-2; 9 bases line up with TRBD1. V lost 4 bases to trimming and J lost 6 bases; unmatched junction nucleotides: 12. CDR3 length: 16 residues. Germline V gene sequence: CDR1 MNHEY, CDR2 SMNVEV (reference sequence). This chain's CDR3 is CASSSWAGTGFDGYTF. The CDR3 nucleotides read TGTGCCAGCAGTTCGTGGGCCGGGACAGGGTTTGATGGCTACACCTTC.

V gene TRBV25-1 combines with J gene TRBJ2-7; 7 positions match TRBD1. CDR3 length: 14 amino acids. The junction had 6 bases not matched to a gene; V was cut back by 4 bases and J by 3 bases. Germline V gene lookup returns CDR1 MGHDK and CDR2 SYGVNS. The CDR3 coding sequence is TGTGCCAGCAGTGTGGGGACAGAGAGCTACGAGCAGTACTTC. It translates to CASSVGTESYEQYF.

The rearrangement uses TRBV25-1 and TRBJ2-5, with TRBD1 as a possible D gene (6 bases). Between the trimmed V and J ends, which lost 3 bases and 5 bases, there was a span of 16 bases. This CDR3 comprises 15 residues. CDR1 MGHDK and CDR2 SYGVNS come from the germline V gene. This chain's CDR3 is CASSDFGQIKETQYF. The CDR3 DNA reads TGTGCCAGCAGTGACTTCGGACAGATCAAGGAGACCCAGTACTTC.

The rearrangement links TRBV29-1 to TRBJ2-5; 8 nucleotides align to TRBD1. The CDR3 is 13 residues long. V lost 0 bases, J lost 4 bases, and 1 base stayed unmatched. Germline lookup yields CDR1 SQVTM and CDR2 ANQGSEA. CDR3 loop: CSVEDGTGETQYF. DNA for the CDR3: TGCAGCGTTGAAGATGGGACAGGAGAGACCCAGTACTTC.

The chain employs TRBV28 and TRBJ2-1; D remains ambiguous. V was pared by 8 bases and J by 5 bases, with 7 bases between. Per the germline V gene, CDR1 is MDHEN and CDR2 is SYDVKM. The CDR3 consists of 11 residues. The CDR3 DNA follows: TGTGCCAGCTTTACTAACAATGAGCAGTTCTTC. It codes for CASFTNNEQFF.

The CDR3 sequence is CASSSELYGANQPQHF. In DNA form, the CDR3 reads TGTGCCAGCAGCTCCGAGCTTTACGGGGCCAATCAGCCCCAGCATTTT. This chain joins TRBV7-2 and TRBJ1-5, with D possibly being TRBD1 (5 bases). The germline CDR1 and CDR2 sequences are SGHTA and FQGNSA. The CDR3 runs to 16 residues. V lost 4 bases and J lost 3, with 16 bases in between.

The J gene is TRBJ1-2, the V gene TRBV9; no firm D call. The CDR3 contains 13 residues. Germline CDR1 reads SGDLS; CDR2 reads YYNGEE. Deletions cut 0 bases from V and 8 bases from J, with 11 bases between. The CDR3 sequence is CASSVEGSRGYTF. For the CDR3, the DNA is TGTGCCAGCAGCGTAGAAGGGTCCAGAGGCTACACCTTC. Full variable domain (missing parts from reference TRBV9 and TRBJ1-2): DSGVTQTPKHLITATGQRVTLRCSPRSGDLSVYWYQQSLDQGLQFLIQYYNGEERAKGNILERFSAQQFPDLHSELNLSSLELGDSALYFCASSVEGSRGYTFGSGTRLTVV.

V and J are TRBV7-9 and TRBJ2-7, with 10 bases that match TRBD1. CDR1 is SEHNR, CDR2 FQNEAQ, per germline (reference sequence). The CDR3 extends over 17 amino acids. Losses at the gene ends were 4 bases for V and 5 bases for J; bases not matched to a gene: 14. CDR3 residues: CASSYGTGEPYADEQYF. The CDR3 nucleotides read TGTGCCAGCAGCTACGGGACAGGGGAACCTTACGCCGACGAGCAGTACTTC.

This clone was picked up a small number of times. The V call is TRBV4-3, the J call TRBJ2-1; no reliable D call. V shed 0 bases and J shed 4 bases, with 1 base lying between them. Germline CDR1 LGHNA, CDR2 YSLEER. The length of the CDR3 is 12 residues. CDR3 DNA: TGCGCCAGCAGCCAAGAATACAATGAGCAGTTCTTC. Amino acids: CASSQEYNEQFF.

The CDR3 is CASSEGELPYNEQFF. CDR3 nucleotide sequence: TGTGCCAGCAGTGAAGGGGAGTTGCCCTACAATGAGCAGTTCTTC. J is TRBJ2-1 and V is TRBV2, with D possibly being TRBD2 (5 bases). Per the germline V gene, CDR1 is SNHLY and CDR2 is FYNNEI. The CDR3 has 15 residues. V was trimmed by 1 base and J by 2 bases, leaving 9 bases between them.

The chain has TRBV27 and TRBJ2-3, with D unresolved. The length of the CDR3 is 13 residues. Germline CDR1 MNHEY, CDR2 SMNVEV (reference sequence). V lost 3 bases and J 0 bases, leaving 4 bases between the germline ends. CDR3 loop: CASSFASTDTQYF. CDR3 bases: TGTGCCAGCAGTTTCGCTAGCACAGATACGCAGTATTTT.

The CDR3 loop is CASSPTTGDYYGYTF. The CDR3 DNA sequence: TGTGCCAGCAGCCCCACTACAGGGGATTACTATGGCTACACCTTC. This chain uses TRBV7-2 with TRBJ1-2, with TRBD1 identical over 7 bases. Germline CDR1 and CDR2: SGHTA and FQGNSA. V lost 5 bases, J lost 3 bases, and 9 bases stayed unmatched. The CDR3 totals 15 residues. Together with reference TRBV7-2 and TRBJ1-2, the CDR3 gives the full variable domain: GAGVSQSPSNKVTEKGKDVELRCDPISGHTALYWYRQSLGQGLEFLIYFQGNSAPDKSGLPSDRFSAERTGGSVSTLTIQRTQQEDSAVYLCASSPTTGDYYGYTFGSGTRLTVV.

The rearrangement joins TRBV7-3 to TRBJ2-1; no clear D gene. CDR1 SGHTA and CDR2 FQGTGA come from the germline V gene. The V end lost 5 bases, the J end lost 5 bases, and 13 bases lay between the germline ends. This CDR3 has 14 amino acids. CDR3 region: CASSPSLSDNEQFF. CDR3 nucleotides: TGTGCCAGCAGCCCCAGCCTCTCGGACAATGAGCAGTTCTTC.

This chain links TRBV7-2 with TRBJ2-2; 15 bases agree with TRBD2. Germline CDR1 and CDR2: SGHTA and FQGNSA. There are 17 residues in the CDR3. Trimming cost V 5 bases and J 3 bases; bases outside gene matches: 4. The CDR3 region has the DNA TGTGCCAGCAGCCCCGGGACTAGCGGGAGGTACACCGGGGAGCTGTTTTTT. Its translation is CASSPGTSGRYTGELFF.

The V and J genes are TRBV4-2 and TRBJ2-2; the D is unclear. V dropped 3 bases and J dropped 2 bases, with 7 bases sitting between them. This CDR3 has 14 residues. Per the germline V gene, CDR1 is LGHNA and CDR2 is YNFKEQ. CDR3 in DNA: TGTGCCAGCAGCCAGGGTATAAACACCGGGGAGCTGTTTTTT. It translates to CASSQGINTGELFF.